The source of this TCR beta chain is a study of cytomegalovirus exposure and HLA in healthy donors (dated by TCRdb to about 2017). Context from the whole study: According to an earlier analysis of 587 of the donors, some 170 million T cells yielded roughly 100 million unique TCR beta sequences and approximately 280 Gb of sequence data. A separate validation cohort of roughly 110 different subjects was used in addition to the approximately 610-subject first cohort. The study aimed to test whether cataloging public T cell receptors could reveal signatures of past pathogen exposure. About 280 gigabases of sequencing data and 78 million or so unique TCR sequences were included in an early release covering 550 to 800 HLA-typed donors. Among the approximately 400 genotyped donors, about 83% belonged to the genetic ancestry cluster associated with self-reported Caucasian donors. All discovery cohort repertoires had been generated using a single sequencing platform. Because of strong linkage in the cohort, roughly five DR-DQ haplotypes were treated as single units for association and clustering. HLA typing covered class I and class II loci at four-digit resolution. To decide whether each TCR beta V gene segment behaved as functional or pseudogenic, an earlier analysis of approximately 620 of the donors relied on high-throughput TCR beta sequencing. The study combined high-throughput TCR immunosequencing, statistical association of individual TCRs with disease status, and machine learning to predict cytomegalovirus infection status. Rather than using new phenotypic data, the later analysis identified candidate immune exposures from TCR beta sequences and from how often those sequences occurred across donors. The study profiled the T cell repertoires of some 610 subjects by immunosequencing and related them to cytomegalovirus serostatus. Among about 360 genotyped donors of the cohort, an average of 235,054 unique TCR beta nucleotide sequences were sequenced per donor, around a sixth of them non-productive. To study patterns of TCR occurrence, a later analysis re-analyzed previously published TCR beta repertoires from hundreds of donors and added high-resolution HLA genotyping. Donor age, sex, ethnicity and CMV serostatus were collected together with the repertoire data. A later genetic analysis took genome-wide SNP genotypes for about 65% of the 666 donors and used that subset as a discovery cohort. The number of donors typed differed by locus, with roughly 620-630 for A, B, C, DRB1 and DQB1, roughly 550 for DQA1, approximately 580 for DPA1, and under 490 for DPB1.

Receptors were amplified or captured by the immunoSEQ multiplex PCR assay. The multiplex PCR relied on a mix of 60 forward primers for TCR Vbeta segments and 13 reverse primers for TCR Jbeta segments. The CDR3 region of rearranged TCR beta genes was amplified from genomic DNA by a multiplex PCR assay. On the Illumina HiSeq System, the amplified TCR beta libraries were sequenced as 87-base-pair reads. Per the original workflow: A later analysis tallied some 79 million unique TCR beta chains across the approximately 670 repertoires, and about 10 million of those chains were shared by two or more donors. Raw reads were error-corrected and collapsed into unique sequences with a nearest-neighbor algorithm that merged closely related sequences to remove PCR and sequencing errors. Alignment of CDR3 sequences to IMGT reference sequences was used to assign V, D and J gene segments. For a sequence to be retained, a match of at least six nucleotides was required to both a V gene segment and a J gene segment. Rearrangements were called productive when the CDR3 lacked stop codons and stayed in frame with V and J; all others were non-productive. CDR3 was defined according to IMGT convention as the region running from the second conserved V-encoded cysteine to the conserved J-encoded phenylalanine. Sequences without an unambiguous match to a single V gene segment were excluded from the earlier analysis of approximately 560 of the donors. An earlier analysis of approximately 590 of the donors called V segments functional above 56.7% productive rearrangements and segregating when the between-donor standard deviation exceeded 5%. A statistical classification framework was developed to diagnose cytomegalovirus status using the catalog of TCR beta chain sequences. V and J gene assignment, in a later analysis, came from comparing TCR nucleotide sequences with IMGT/GENE-DB human TR gene sequences. A later analysis assigned CDR3 sequences and most-parsimonious VDJ recombination scenarios with the TCRdist pipeline. A later analysis defined each TCR beta chain by its CDR3 amino acid sequence plus V-gene family, and excluded reads lacking a unique V-gene family. A later analysis removed several hundred highly shared, low-generation-probability nucleotide sequences to deal with suspected cross-contamination and a sequencing artifact. In a later analysis, a clonal expansion index for each public chain was calculated from normalized within-repertoire ranks of inferred template counts. In a later analysis, generation probabilities were computed using a VDJ recombination model fitted to out-of-frame rearrangements, and the results were checked against IGoR. Hypergeometric tests were used in a later analysis to score TCR-TCR, TCR-HLA and TCR-CMV co-occurrence, with a repertoire-size bias correction applied to the TCR pairs. To estimate false discovery rates, a later analysis permuted the HLA or CMV assignments 20 times. In a later analysis, co-occurring TCRs were grouped with DBSCAN, and TCRdist sequence similarity was added when clustering was performed within HLA-allele-positive subsets. For co-occurrence clustering, repertoires with fewer than 30,000 or more than 120,000 public chains were excluded, along with 5 or 6 repertoires with anomalous nucleotide sharing. Entries here come from immuneACCESS through TCRdb and include only in-frame sequences with V and J called. Some clones fail to appear in such tables; in the studies checked, an unresolved V gene covers under half of the shortfall, and the cause of the remainder is unknown. V and J calls and clone size follow that table, whereas D and trimming were derived from the DNA. This sample holds tens of thousands of clones; about 79% were observed only once. The ten biggest clones cover 1.6% of the sample.

Findings and caveats that apply to the study as a whole: Some IMGT-functional V segments, including TRBV6-2 and TRBV6-3, could not be told apart with the 87-base-pair reads, so those segments were excluded. A cluster of highly shared sequence variants was judged likely to be a technical artifact of the sequencing pipeline. A further reported finding was that TCR beta sequences accurately predicted the HLA-A and HLA-B alleles for most subjects in the first cohort. A later genetic analysis associated a missense DCLRE1C variant with V-gene and J-gene trimming of TCR beta chains, and an independent cohort replicated the association. In an earlier analysis of approximately 600 of the donors, most TCR beta V segments were observed in productive rearrangements about 90% or about 30% of the time, broadly matching IMGT annotations. Because HLA typing was missing for some donors at each locus, association tests included only the typed subset. Compared with the 666-donor mean, donors in an Asian-associated ancestry cluster had fewer N-insertions in productive TCRs, according to a later genetic analysis. Strong co-occurrence of HLA alleles, especially DR and DQ, made assigning TCR associations to individual alleles difficult. Most TCR sequences were observed very rarely across donors, whereas some public TCRs were present in many individuals. The study gave a list of roughly 150 TCR beta chains associated with cytomegalovirus. The cohort was sequenced for TCR beta chains only, and without alpha or paired-chain data the features that could be detected were limited. Because counts were too low, about 18 rarely observed V segments, including chromosome 9 orphons, were excluded from the earlier analysis of around 640 of the donors. In vitro tests confirmed that a few of the cytomegalovirus-associated TCR beta chains recognize cytomegalovirus antigens. In both the original and validation cohorts, the classifier was reported to diagnose cytomegalovirus status with high specificity and sensitivity. CMV serostatus was the only immune exposure information available for the cohort. Roughly uniform sequencing depth across donors was assumed in presence/absence analyses, although this assumption may not hold. In a later analysis, HLA-associated TCR beta chains showed more clonal expansion and lower generation probabilities than non-associated chains that were equally common. At a false discovery rate of 0.05, a later analysis linked about 17,000 TCR beta sequences to specific HLA alleles. Linkage disequilibrium might explain the correlated functional status among segregating V segments, but an unknown experimental factor could not be excluded. In a later analysis, TCR association rates were found to vary across HLA loci, with the most associated TCRs seen for DRB1 alleles and the fewest for HLA-C alleles. Most CMV-associated TCR beta chains appeared to be HLA-restricted in a later analysis, and the HLA associations seemed to be driven largely by CMV exposure. It was suggested by the authors that the approach could potentially be generalized to other disease states and immunological phenotypes. A later analysis reported that several top co-occurrence clusters appeared linked to parvovirus B19, influenza, CMV and Epstein-Barr virus.

The cohort comprised several hundred healthy bone marrow donors. At the time of sampling, all cohort members were nominally healthy, though unrecorded immune exposures were likely present. The donor tested CMV seronegative and was one of the 352 seronegative cohort members. Each donor provided a peripheral blood sample, and peripheral blood mononuclear cells were used for TCR beta sequencing. Genomic DNA extraction from the blood cell samples was performed with the Qiagen DNeasy Blood Extraction Kit. This clone is deemed medium-sized (0.01 to 0.1%). This receptor's antigen is unknown. No much larger clone is present one base from it, and per-base qualities are unavailable. V is clipped by 1 base and J by 6 bases, and the sequence between their germline boundaries is 19 bases long. Counted from cysteine to phenylalanine, this CDR3 has 16 amino acids. Only CDR3 DNA remains: 48 bases, in frame from the first base. The germline V gene supplies CDR1 LGHNA and CDR2 YNFKEQ.

Sample: PBMCs. The receptor comes from a man aged 40-55 years in good health and CMV-seronegative. The chain links TRBV4-2 with TRBJ2-7; TRBD2 is a possible D gene, resting on 6 matching bases. The CDR3: CASSQGGEDGAREQYF. The nucleotide sequence is given as TGTGCCAGCAGCCAAGGTGGGGAGGACGGGGCTCGCGAGCAGTACTTC.